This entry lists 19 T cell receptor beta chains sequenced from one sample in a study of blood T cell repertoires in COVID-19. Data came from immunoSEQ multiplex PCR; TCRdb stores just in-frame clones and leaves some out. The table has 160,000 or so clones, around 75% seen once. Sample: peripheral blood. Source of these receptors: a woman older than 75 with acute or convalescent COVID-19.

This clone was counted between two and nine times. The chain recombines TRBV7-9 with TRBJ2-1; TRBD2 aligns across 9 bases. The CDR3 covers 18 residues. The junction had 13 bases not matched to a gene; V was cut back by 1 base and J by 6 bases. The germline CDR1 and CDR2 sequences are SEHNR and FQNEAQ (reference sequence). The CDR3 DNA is TGTGCCAGCAGCTTAGGGGTAGTCGCGGGAGGGCCGGTCAATGAGCAGTTCTTC. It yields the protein CASSLGVVAGGPVNEQFF. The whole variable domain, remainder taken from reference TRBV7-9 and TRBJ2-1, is DTGVSQNPRHKITKRGQNVTFRCDPISEHNRLYWYRQTLGQGPEFLTYFQNEAQLEKSRLLSDRFSAERPKGSFSTLEIQRTEQGDSAMYLCASSLGVVAGGPVNEQFFGPGTRLTVL.

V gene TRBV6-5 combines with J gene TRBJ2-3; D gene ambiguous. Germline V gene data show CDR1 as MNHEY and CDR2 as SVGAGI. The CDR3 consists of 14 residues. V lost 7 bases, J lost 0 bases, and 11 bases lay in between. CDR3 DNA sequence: TGTGCCAGCACCTATGAGCCTAGCACAGATACGCAGTATTTT. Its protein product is CASTYEPSTDTQYF.

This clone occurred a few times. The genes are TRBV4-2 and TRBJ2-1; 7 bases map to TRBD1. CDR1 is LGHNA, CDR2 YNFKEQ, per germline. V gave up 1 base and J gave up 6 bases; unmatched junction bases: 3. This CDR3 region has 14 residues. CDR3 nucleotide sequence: TGTGCCAGCAGCCAAGCGAGACAGGGCAATGAGCAGTTCTTC. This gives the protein CASSQARQGNEQFF.

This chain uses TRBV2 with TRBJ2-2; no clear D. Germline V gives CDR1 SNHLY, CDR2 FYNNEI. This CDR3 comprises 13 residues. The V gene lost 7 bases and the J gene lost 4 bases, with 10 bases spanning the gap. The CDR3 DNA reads TGTGCCAGCACGAAGAGTATCACCGGGGAGCTGTTTTTT. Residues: CASTKSITGELFF. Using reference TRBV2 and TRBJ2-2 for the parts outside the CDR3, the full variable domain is EPEVTQTPSHQVTQMGQEVILRCVPISNHLYFYWYRQILGQKVEFLVSFYNNEISEKSEIFDDQFSVERPDGSNFTLKIRSTKLEDSAMYFCASTKSITGELFFGEGSRLTVL.

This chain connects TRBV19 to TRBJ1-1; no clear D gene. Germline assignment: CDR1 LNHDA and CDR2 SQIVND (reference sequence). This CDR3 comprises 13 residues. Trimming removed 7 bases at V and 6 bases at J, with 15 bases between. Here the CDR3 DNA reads TGTGCCAGTAAGCAGGAGGCGGGTGCTGAAGCTTTCTTT. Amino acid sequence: CASKQEAGAEAFF. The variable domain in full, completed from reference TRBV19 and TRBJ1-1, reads DGGITQSPKYLFRKEGQNVTLSCEQNLNHDAMYWYRQDPGQGLRLIYYSQIVNDFQKGDIAEGYSVSREKKESFPLTVTSAQKNPTAFYLCASKQEAGAEAFFGQGTRLTVV.

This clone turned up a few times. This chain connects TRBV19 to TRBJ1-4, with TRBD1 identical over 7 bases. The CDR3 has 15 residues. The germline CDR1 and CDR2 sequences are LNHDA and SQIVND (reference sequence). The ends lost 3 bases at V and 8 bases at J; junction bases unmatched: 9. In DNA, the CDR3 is TGTGCCAGTAGTATCTTCGGGACAGCGTGGGAAAAACTGTTTTTT. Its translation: CASSIFGTAWEKLFF.

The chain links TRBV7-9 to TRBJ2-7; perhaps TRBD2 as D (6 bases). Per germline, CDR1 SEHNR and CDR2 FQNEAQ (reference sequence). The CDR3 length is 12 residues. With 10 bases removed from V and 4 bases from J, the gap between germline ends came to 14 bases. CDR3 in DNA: TGTGCCATCTGGAGGGATGGGTACGAGCAGTACTTC. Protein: CAIWRDGYEQYF.

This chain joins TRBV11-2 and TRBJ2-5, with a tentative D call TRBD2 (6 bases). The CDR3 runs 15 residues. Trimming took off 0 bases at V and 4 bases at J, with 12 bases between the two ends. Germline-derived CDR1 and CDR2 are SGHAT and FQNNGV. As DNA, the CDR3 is TGTGCCAGCAGCTTAGATCTGGCCGGGGGAGAGACCCAGTACTTC. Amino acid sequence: CASSLDLAGGETQYF.

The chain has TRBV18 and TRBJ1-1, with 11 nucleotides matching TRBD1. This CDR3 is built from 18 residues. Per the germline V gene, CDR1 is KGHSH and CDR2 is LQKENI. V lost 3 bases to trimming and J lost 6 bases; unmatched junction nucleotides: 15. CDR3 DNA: TGTGCCAGCTCACCCCCGGGGGGGGTAGGACAGGGGGCGGCTGAAGCTTTCTTT. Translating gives CASSPPGGVGQGAAEAFF.

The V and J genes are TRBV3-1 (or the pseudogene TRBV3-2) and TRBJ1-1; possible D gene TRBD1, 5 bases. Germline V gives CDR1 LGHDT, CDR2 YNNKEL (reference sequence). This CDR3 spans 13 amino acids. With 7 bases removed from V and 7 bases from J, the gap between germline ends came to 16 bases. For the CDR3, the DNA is TGTGCCAGCACCCTTCGGTTAGGGGTTGAAGCTTTCTTT. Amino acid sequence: CASTLRLGVEAFF.

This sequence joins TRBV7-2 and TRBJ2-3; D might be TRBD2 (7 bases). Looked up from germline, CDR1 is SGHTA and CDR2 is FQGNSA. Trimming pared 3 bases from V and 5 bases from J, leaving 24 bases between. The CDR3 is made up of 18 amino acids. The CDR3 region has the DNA TGTGCCAGCAGCTTGGCCGTTGGGGGGCGGGGGCAGGGAGATACGCAGTATTTT. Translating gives CASSLAVGGRGQGDTQYF.

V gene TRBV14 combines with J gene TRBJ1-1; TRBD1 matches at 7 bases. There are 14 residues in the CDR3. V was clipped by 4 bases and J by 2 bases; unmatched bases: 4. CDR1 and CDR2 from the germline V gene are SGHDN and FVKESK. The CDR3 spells CASSRGQLNTEAFF. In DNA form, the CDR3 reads TGTGCCAGCAGCCGGGGACAGCTTAACACTGAAGCTTTCTTT. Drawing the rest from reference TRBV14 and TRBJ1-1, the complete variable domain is EAGVTQFPSHSVIEKGQTVTLRCDPISGHDNLYWYRRVMGKEIKFLLHFVKESKQDESGMPNNRFLAERTGGTYSTLKVQPAELEDSGVYFCASSRGQLNTEAFFGQGTRLTVV.

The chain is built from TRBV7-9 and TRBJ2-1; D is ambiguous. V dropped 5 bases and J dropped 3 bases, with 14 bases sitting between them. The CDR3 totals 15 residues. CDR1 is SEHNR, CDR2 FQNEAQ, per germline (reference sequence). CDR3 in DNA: TGTGCCAGCAGCCATAGCAGCCGAAACTACAATGAGCAGTTCTTC. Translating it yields CASSHSSRNYNEQFF. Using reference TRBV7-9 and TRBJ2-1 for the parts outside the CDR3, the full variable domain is DTGVSQNPRHKITKRGQNVTFRCDPISEHNRLYWYRQTLGQGPEFLTYFQNEAQLEKSRLLSDRFSAERPKGSFSTLEIQRTEQGDSAMYLCASSHSSRNYNEQFFGPGTRLTVL.

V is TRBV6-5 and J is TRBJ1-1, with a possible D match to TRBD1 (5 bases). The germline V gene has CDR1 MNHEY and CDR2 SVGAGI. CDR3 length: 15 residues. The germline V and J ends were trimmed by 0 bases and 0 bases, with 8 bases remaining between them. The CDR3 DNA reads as TGTGCCAGCAGTTACTCCAGCAGGGTGAACACTGAAGCTTTCTTT. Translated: CASSYSSRVNTEAFF.

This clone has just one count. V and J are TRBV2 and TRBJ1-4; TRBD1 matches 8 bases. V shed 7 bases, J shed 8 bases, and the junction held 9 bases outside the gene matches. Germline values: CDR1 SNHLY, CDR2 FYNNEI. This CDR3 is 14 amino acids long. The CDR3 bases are TGTGCCAGCAAGCGGACAGGGTCGAGAGAAAAACTGTTTTTT. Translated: CASKRTGSREKLFF.

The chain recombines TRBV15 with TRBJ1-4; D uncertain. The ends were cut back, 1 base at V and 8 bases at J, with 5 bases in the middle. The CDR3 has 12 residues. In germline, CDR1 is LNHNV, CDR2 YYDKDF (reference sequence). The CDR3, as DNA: TGTGCCACCAGCAGAGTAAAAGAAAAACTGTTTTTT. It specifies CATSRVKEKLFF.

The CDR3, as DNA: TGTGCCAGCAGCCAAATGGGACAGCCTAATGAAAAACTGTTTTTT. Translated: CASSQMGQPNEKLFF. This chain connects TRBV7-8 to TRBJ1-4; 7 positions match TRBD1. Germline V CDR1 and CDR2: SGHVS, FQNEAQ. V was pared by 5 bases and J by 3 bases, with 6 bases of the junction left unmatched. The CDR3 is 15 amino acids.

DNA of the CDR3: TGTGCCAGCAGCCTGTACCAGGACAGGGCAAGAGTGAACACTGAAGCTTTCTTT. The encoded protein is CASSLYQDRARVNTEAFF. The gene calls are TRBV5-5 and TRBJ1-1; 8 bases map to TRBD1. Germline V CDR1 and CDR2: SGHKS, YYEKEE (reference sequence). The CDR3 is 18 residues long. V gave up 4 bases and J gave up 0 bases; unmatched junction bases: 14. The full variable domain, its missing parts supplied by reference TRBV5-5 and TRBJ1-1, is DAGVTQSPTHLIKTRGQQVTLRCSPISGHKSVSWYQQVLGQGPQFIFQYYEKEERGRGNFPDRFSARQFPNYSSELNVNALLLGDSALYLCASSLYQDRARVNTEAFFGQGTRLTVV.

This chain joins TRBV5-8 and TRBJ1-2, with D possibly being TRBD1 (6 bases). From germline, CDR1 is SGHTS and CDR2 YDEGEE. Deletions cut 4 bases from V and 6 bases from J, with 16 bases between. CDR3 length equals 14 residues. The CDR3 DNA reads TGTGCCAGCAGCCCTGGTCAGGGGTTCGATGGCTACACCTTC. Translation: CASSPGQGFDGYTF.